The present entry profiles one T cell receptor (beta chain) with its context. This entry is derived from a study of blood T cell repertoires in COVID-19. Across the whole study: Both acute and convalescent COVID-19 samples were obtained from the United States, Italy and Spain. PBMCs, B-cell-depleted T cells, or T cells were the source of the cDNA or gDNA that made up the material.

Patients at the Seattle site were enrolled during active infection and followed longitudinally. TCRdb's copy holds only in-frame clones and misses some; the assay was immunoSEQ multiplex PCR. The data show 400,000 to 450,000 clones, 88% seen once. This CDR3 has 15 amino acids. Sequenced input: peripheral blood. The TCR was taken from a woman in her forties or fifties with COVID-19, enrolled during active disease. V is TRBV21-1 and J is TRBJ2-7; the table's TRBD2 call for D was not verified on the DNA. TRBV21-1 represents a pseudogene. The CDR3 loop is CASTPTSGGALEQYF. The CDR3 region has the DNA TGTGCCAGCACCCCGACTAGCGGGGGGGCCTTGGAGCAGTACTTC.